This T cell receptor (beta chain) was captured in a study of blood T cells in healthy people across ages. This clonotype was observed a few times. A second about 7 to 12 cycle PCR used barcoded and J-beta primers. TCRdb called the 5' RACE reads again in MiXCR, with one record for every CDR3 protein. The repertoire holds over 600,000 distinct CDR3 sequences, with around 45% as singletons. Germline CDR1 and CDR2: DFQATT and SNEGSKA (reference sequence). The CDR3 is 15 amino acids. The V gene end was trimmed by 6 bases and the J gene end by 7 bases; junction bases not matched to a gene: 11. The clonotype was recovered from a man aged 80 or over in good health. Sequencing was performed on blood. The chain has TRBV20-1 and TRBJ2-1, with 11 positions matching TRBD2. CDR3 in DNA: TGCAGTGCCCACCCCATAGCGGGAGGGGTAAATGAGCAGTTCTTC. Its protein product is CSAHPIAGGVNEQFF.